The 17 T cell receptor beta chains reported below all come from one sample, sequenced in a study of OX40 agonist ivuxolimab in advanced cancers. Clones were sequenced by immunoSEQ multiplex PCR, and TCRdb holds only the in-frame ones, with some missing. The data contain tens of thousands of clones, about 91% of them singletons. Sequenced here: CD4+ or CD8+ T cells sorted from blood, sampled in a trial of the OX40 agonist ivuxolimab. Receptors originate from an adult with an advanced solid tumor such as melanoma, head and neck, liver or kidney cancer.

The chain is built from TRBV7-2 and TRBJ2-7; no definite D call. This CDR3 has 13 amino acids. The germline V gene has CDR1 SGHTA and CDR2 FQGNSA. The ends were cut back, 0 bases at V and 4 bases at J, with 7 bases in the middle. The CDR3 bases are TGTGCCAGCAGCTTAGCCGGTCCGTACGAGCAGTACTTC. This codes for CASSLAGPYEQYF.

The J gene is TRBJ2-7, the V gene TRBV18; D not certain. This CDR3 comprises 14 residues. Germline CDR1 reads KGHSH; CDR2 reads LQKENI. V lost 3 bases and J lost 2, with 11 bases in between. The CDR3 protein is CASSPTVGTYEQYF. The CDR3 DNA is TGTGCCAGCTCACCGACGGTAGGAACCTACGAGCAGTACTTC. Full variable domain (remainder filled in from reference TRBV18 and TRBJ2-7): NAGVMQNPRHLVRRRGQEARLRCSPMKGHSHVYWYRQLPEEGLKFMVYLQKENIIDESGMPKERFSAEFPKEGPSILRIQQVVRGDSAAYFCASSPTVGTYEQYFGPGTRLTVT.

V gene TRBV5-5 combines with J gene TRBJ1-1; no firm D call. V dropped 1 base and J dropped 8 bases, with 15 bases sitting between them. Germline V CDR1 and CDR2: SGHKS, YYEKEE (reference sequence). This CDR3 region has 14 residues. CDR3 sequence: CASSLITAQDEAFF. The CDR3 region has the DNA TGTGCCAGCAGCTTGATCACGGCCCAAGACGAAGCTTTCTTT.

The chain employs TRBV18 and TRBJ2-3; no clear D gene. Trimming removed 6 bases at V and 7 bases at J, with 17 bases between. This CDR3 region has 14 residues. Germline lookup yields CDR1 KGHSH and CDR2 LQKENI. The CDR3 reads CASSAGFFTHTQYF. CDR3 DNA sequence: TGTGCCAGCTCTGCCGGATTTTTCACCCATACGCAGTATTTT.

The CDR3 sequence is CASSYWPGFGYTF. The CDR3 DNA is TGTGCCAGCAGTTACTGGCCCGGGTTTGGCTACACCTTC. The chain is built from TRBV6-6 and TRBJ1-2; D remains ambiguous. CDR1 is MNHNY, CDR2 SVGAGI, per germline (reference sequence). V gave up 1 base and J gave up 7 bases, with 10 bases separating them. The CDR3 loop spans 13 amino acids.

This clone came up once. The rearrangement joins TRBV5-1 to TRBJ2-1; D is ambiguous. The germline gives CDR1 SGHRS, CDR2 YFSETQ. The CDR3 has 13 amino acids. Trimming shortened V by 0 bases and J by 5 bases, and 6 bases separated the two germline ends. The CDR3 region is CASSLEVNNEQFF. DNA of the CDR3: TGCGCCAGCAGCTTGGAGGTCAACAATGAGCAGTTCTTC.

This chain links TRBV28 with TRBJ2-7; D uncertain. CDR3 length: 15 amino acids. Germline V gene lookup returns CDR1 MDHEN and CDR2 SYDVKM. V was trimmed by 5 bases and J by 0 bases, leaving 14 bases between them. CDR3 sequence (DNA): TGTGCCAGCAGTGCCTTTCTTGCGAGCTCCTACGAGCAGTACTTC. Its protein product is CASSAFLASSYEQYF.

The V call is TRBV5-1, the J call TRBJ2-7; tentatively, D is TRBD1 (5 bases). CDR3 length: 14 residues. V lost 2 bases and J lost 0, with 9 bases in between. Germline V gene sequence: CDR1 SGHRS, CDR2 YFSETQ. The CDR3 spells CASSFQGPSYEQYF. The CDR3 nucleotides read TGCGCCAGCAGCTTCCAGGGCCCCTCCTACGAGCAGTACTTC.

This clone was seen once. The chain is built from TRBV5-1 and TRBJ2-3; 7 bases match TRBD2. The ends lost 2 bases at V and 3 bases at J; junction bases unmatched: 3. Germline lookup yields CDR1 SGHRS and CDR2 YFSETQ. There are 14 residues in the CDR3. CDR3 nucleotide sequence: TGCGCCAGCAGCTTTTGGACTAGTACAGATACGCAGTATTTT. Amino acid sequence: CASSFWTSTDTQYF.

The chain carries TRBV11-2 and TRBJ2-5; 9 nucleotides align to TRBD2. CDR3 length equals 17 residues. The ends lost 4 bases at V and 5 bases at J; junction bases unmatched: 14. CDR1 and CDR2 from the germline V gene are SGHAT and FQNNGV. The CDR3 loop reads CASSSGAAGGRGETQYF. CDR3 sequence (DNA): TGTGCCAGCAGCTCAGGGGCAGCGGGGGGCCGCGGGGAGACCCAGTACTTC.

This clone was seen more than once but under ten times. The gene calls are TRBV4-1 and TRBJ2-7; tentatively, D is TRBD1 (6 bases). CDR3 size: 15 residues. Germline CDR1 is MGHRA and CDR2 is YSYEKL. Trimming stripped 0 bases from V and 7 bases from J, with 16 bases between. CDR3 DNA sequence: TGCGCCAGCAGCCAAGACAGGGGCCCGACTCGGGAGCAGTACTTC. Amino acids: CASSQDRGPTREQYF.

The chain has TRBV9 and TRBJ2-3; a possible D gene is TRBD1 (6 bases). There are 20 residues in the CDR3. The V end lost 3 bases, the J end lost 2 bases, and 28 bases lay between the germline ends. CDR1 is SGDLS, CDR2 YYNGEE, per germline. CDR3 DNA sequence: TGTGCCAGCAGCGCGAGGGGGTCGGGGTCAGGTCCAACGGTCACAGATACGCAGTATTTT. Protein sequence: CASSARGSGSGPTVTDTQYF.

This chain joins TRBV10-3 and TRBJ2-5; D is perhaps TRBD1 or TRBD2 (5 bases each). Per germline, CDR1 ENHRY and CDR2 SYGVKD. This CDR3 has 15 residues. Trimming removed 4 bases at V and 5 bases at J, with 17 bases between. CDR3 bases: TGTGCCATCAGTGGAGGGGAAGAAACTGGGGAGACCCAGTACTTC. Protein sequence: CAISGGEETGETQYF.

This chain links TRBV13 with TRBJ2-2, with 12 bases aligning to TRBD1. V was clipped by 6 bases and J by 5 bases; unmatched bases: 10. The CDR3 covers 17 residues. CDR1 and CDR2 from the germline V gene are PRHDT and FYEKMQ (reference sequence). The CDR3 sequence: CASSPIGDRGLTGELFF. CDR3 DNA: TGTGCCAGCAGTCCTATCGGGGACAGGGGGCTTACCGGGGAGCTGTTTTTT.

CDR3 loop: CASSVAVTYGYTF. The CDR3 region has the DNA TGTGCCAGCAGCGTAGCAGTCACCTATGGCTACACCTTC. The chain combines TRBV9 with TRBJ1-2; D is undetermined. V lost 0 bases, J lost 4 bases, and 7 bases lay in between. The CDR3 covers 13 residues. Germline V CDR1 and CDR2: SGDLS, YYNGEE.

The chain employs TRBV11-2 and TRBJ2-7; 8 bases are shared with TRBD2. The germline CDR1 and CDR2 sequences are SGHAT and FQNNGV. Germline trimming cut 1 base from V and 2 bases from J; bases unmatched to any gene: 1. The CDR3 covers 14 residues. CDR3 coding DNA: TGTGCCAGCAGCTTAGCGGGACTAGCCTACGAGCAGTACTTC. Its protein is CASSLAGLAYEQYF.

This chain uses TRBV5-1 with TRBJ2-2; D uncertain. With 1 base removed from V and 3 bases from J, the gap between germline ends came to 10 bases. The CDR3 length is 15 residues. Per the germline V gene, CDR1 is SGHRS and CDR2 is YFSETQ. In DNA form, the CDR3 reads TGCGCCAGCAGCTTGATCCAGAGCTACACCGGGGAGCTGTTTTTT. Translating gives CASSLIQSYTGELFF.